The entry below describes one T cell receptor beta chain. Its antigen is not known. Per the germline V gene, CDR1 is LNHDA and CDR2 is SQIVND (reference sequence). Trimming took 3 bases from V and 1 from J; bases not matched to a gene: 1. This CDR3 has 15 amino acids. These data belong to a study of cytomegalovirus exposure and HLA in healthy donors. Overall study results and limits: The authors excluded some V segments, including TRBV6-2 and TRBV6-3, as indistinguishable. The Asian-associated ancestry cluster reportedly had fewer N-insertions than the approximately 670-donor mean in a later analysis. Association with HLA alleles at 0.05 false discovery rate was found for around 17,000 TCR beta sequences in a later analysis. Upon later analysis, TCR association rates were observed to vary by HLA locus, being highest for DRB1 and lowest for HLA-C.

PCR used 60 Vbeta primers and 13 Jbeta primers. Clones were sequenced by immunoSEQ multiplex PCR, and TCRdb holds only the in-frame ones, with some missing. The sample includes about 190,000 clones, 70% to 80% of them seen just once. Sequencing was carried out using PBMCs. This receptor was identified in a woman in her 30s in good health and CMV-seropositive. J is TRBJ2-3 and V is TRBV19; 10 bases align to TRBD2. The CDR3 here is CASSMGTSGTDTQYF. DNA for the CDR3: TGTGCCAGTAGTATGGGGACTAGCGGCACAGATACGCAGTATTTT.